One sample yielded the 23 T cell receptor beta chains listed below, sequenced in a study of tumor-infiltrating lymphocytes in primary liver carcinoma. Germline DNA was extracted too, while blood RNA derived from unsorted whole blood. Starting from approximately 470 ng of total RNA, TCR beta cDNA was produced with a primer in the constant region. The TCR beta library was amplified through three nested multiplex PCR rounds in a modified ARM-PCR procedure. In the first two PCR rounds, TRBV1-TRBV30 forward primers were paired with a C-beta reverse primer, and each round lasted approximately 9 cycles. TCRdb processed the multiplex PCR reads anew with MiXCR; each CDR3 protein has one entry. The sample has approximately 330,000 distinct CDR3 sequences; roughly two thirds are singletons. Material: peripheral blood. The receptors originated from a middle-aged man with primary liver carcinoma and hepatitis B virus infection.

In regard to this clonotype: The conserved phenylalanine or tryptophan is not found at the CDR3 terminus, so this likely reflects a read error. This chain links TRBV6-1 with TRBJ1-4; D is possibly TRBD1 (5 bases). The CDR3 contains 16 residues. CDR1 and CDR2 (germline): MNHNS, SASEGT. Trimming cost V 9 bases and J 0 bases, with 17 bases left between them. CDR3 bases: TGTGCCAGTCAGGGCGGCGGCCTAACAACTAATGAAAAACTGTTTTCT. It yields the protein CASQGGGLTTNEKLFS.

This clonotype was seen a handful of times. This clone may be a read error of a much larger clone one base away. The V call is TRBV28, the J call TRBJ2-6; no definite D call. V was shortened by 5 bases and J by 3 bases, with 11 bases between the two germline ends. This CDR3 has 15 amino acids. The germline CDR1 and CDR2 sequences are MDHEN and SYDVKM. The CDR3 coding sequence is TGTGCCAGCAGTCTTACTGGGATTGGGGCCAACGTCCTGACTTTC. It specifies CASSLTGIGANVLTF.

This clonotype was seen ten or more times. This chain uses TRBV12-3 or TRBV12-4 with TRBJ1-1, with D unclear. The CDR3 totals 14 residues. The ends were cut back, 1 base at V and 6 bases at J, with 12 bases in the middle. CDR3 in amino acids: CASSLGHSIPEAFF. In nucleotides, the CDR3 is TGTGCCAGCAGTTTAGGGCACAGTATACCTGAAGCTTTCTTT.

About this clonotype itself: A read error may account for a junction end that differs from germline. This chain uses TRBV29-1 with TRBJ1-2; D is undetermined. The V gene's germline CDR1 is SQVTM and CDR2 ANQGSEA. The CDR3 has 11 amino acids. CDR3 coding DNA: TGCAGCGTATGGGTTGGCTATGGCTACAGCTTC. It specifies CSVWVGYGYSF.

A word on this clonotype: It may be a read error: a sequence one base away is much more abundant. The V and J genes are TRBV4-1 and TRBJ2-3; no firm D call. CDR3 length: 16 residues. Germline V gives CDR1 MGHRA, CDR2 YSYEKL. V lost 4 bases, J lost 13 bases, and 27 bases lay in between. Here the CDR3 reads CASSRRAQKDTDREYF. CDR3 nucleotide sequence: TGCGCCAGCAGCCGTCGCGCCCAGAAAGACACAGATAGGGAGTATTTT.

This chain connects TRBV5-1 to TRBJ2-5; 8 nucleotides align to TRBD1. Per germline, CDR1 SGHRS and CDR2 YFSETQ. This CDR3 has 15 residues. V trimming: 4 bases; J trimming: 0 bases; junction bases outside the gene matches: 5. In DNA form, the CDR3 reads TGCGCCAGCAGCCCCGTGACAGGGGACCAAGAGACCCAGTACTTC. It yields the protein CASSPVTGDQETQYF.

This clonotype has ten or more counts. CDR3 region: CASSHHRQGRTEAFF. DNA of the CDR3: TGTGCCAGCAGCCACCACCGACAGGGAAGAACTGAAGCTTTCTTT. The rearrangement uses TRBV4-2 and TRBJ1-1; 7 bases are shared with TRBD1. The CDR3 sequence is 15 residues long. V shed 3 bases and J 5 bases; nucleotides not matched to a gene: 9. Germline assignment: CDR1 LGHNA and CDR2 YNFKEQ.

This clonotype came up once. J is TRBJ2-7 and V is TRBV6-2 or TRBV6-3; D may be TRBD1 (6 bases). The germline V gene encodes CDR1 MNHEY and CDR2 SVGEGT. The CDR3 consists of 14 residues. The V end lost 8 bases, the J end lost 1 base, and 15 bases lay between the germline ends. In DNA form, the CDR3 reads TGTGCCAGCGGCAGGGGAGCAGGATCCTACGAGCAGTACTTC. Protein sequence: CASGRGAGSYEQYF.

Turning to this clonotype: This may stem from a read error, because a much larger clone lies one nucleotide away. The V call is TRBV12-3 or TRBV12-4, the J call TRBJ2-3; D possibly matches TRBD1 or TRBD2 (5 bases each). Trimming left V 4 bases short and J 5 bases short, with 19 bases between. The CDR3 has 16 amino acids. DNA for the CDR3: TGTGCCAGCAGTTACCCCTTGGGGGACGTCCTAGATACGCAGTATTTT. This encodes CASSYPLGDVLDTQYF.

A word on this clonotype: It may be a read error: a sequence one base away is much more abundant. This chain joins TRBV10-2 and TRBJ2-7; D is unclear. There are 13 residues in the CDR3. In germline, CDR1 is WSHSY, CDR2 SAAADI. With 5 bases removed from V and 2 bases from J, the gap between germline ends came to 10 bases. CDR3 DNA sequence: TGCGCCAGCAGTAATGAACACACCTACGAGCAGTACTTC. Protein sequence: CASSNEHTYEQYF.

This clonotype was observed at least ten times. J is TRBJ2-3 and V is TRBV4-1; no reliable D call. Germline CDR1 and CDR2: MGHRA and YSYEKL. The CDR3 runs 16 residues. Trimming removed 0 bases from V and 0 bases from J, with 10 bases in between. The CDR3 DNA sequence: TGCGCCAGCAGCCAAGATCTCACTACTAGCACAGATACGCAGTATTTT. Translated: CASSQDLTTSTDTQYF.

A note on this clonotype: A much larger clone sits a single nucleotide away, making a read error possible. The chain is built from TRBV10-3 and TRBJ2-7, with TRBD1 matching 9 bases. Germline-derived CDR1 and CDR2 are ENHRY and SYGVKD. The CDR3 extends over 15 amino acids. For the CDR3, the DNA is TGTGTCATCAGTGAGTCGACAGGGGGTTCCTACGAGCAGTACTTC. It encodes CVISESTGGSYEQYF.

In its sample, this clonotype was seen many times. The rearrangement joins TRBV6-5 to TRBJ2-1; D is perhaps TRBD2 (5 bases). The V end was cut by 4 bases, the J end by 14 bases, with 12 bases between. The length of the CDR3 is 11 residues. Germline assignment: CDR1 MNHEY and CDR2 SVGAGI. The CDR3 DNA follows: TGTGCCAGCAGTTCCGTCGGGGATGAGTTCTTC. Translated: CASSSVGDEFF.

Turning to this clonotype: A much bigger clone sits one base away, suggesting this may be a read error. The chain employs TRBV6-6 and TRBJ1-5; possible D gene TRBD1, 5 bases. The CDR3 length is 13 residues. Between the trimmed V and J ends, which lost 7 bases and 6 bases, there was a span of 13 bases. CDR1 is MNHNY and CDR2 is SVGAGI in the germline V gene (reference sequence). Here the CDR3 DNA reads TGTGCCAGCAACCAAGAGGGGACTCAGCCCCAGCATTTT. It yields the protein CASNQEGTQPQHF.

Comments on this clonotype: This may arise from a read error, as a much more abundant clone is one base away. The chain uses TRBV6-2 or TRBV6-3 and TRBJ1-3; D is uncertain. V gave up 6 bases and J gave up 1 base, with 13 bases separating them. Germline values: CDR1 MNHEY, CDR2 SVGEGT. The CDR3 is 15 residues long. CDR3 in amino acids: CASSKHSESGNTIYF. Written as DNA, the CDR3 is TGTGCCAGCAGCAAACACAGCGAATCTGGAAACACCATATATTTT.

A note on this clonotype: A read error is possible here, since a much larger clone lies one base away. V gene TRBV6-2 or TRBV6-3 combines with J gene TRBJ2-5; 8 nucleotides agree with TRBD2. Germline V gene data show CDR1 as MNHEY and CDR2 as SVGEGT. This CDR3 region has 13 residues. J was trimmed by 5 bases and V by 6 bases; bases with no gene match: 5. The CDR3 DNA follows: TGTGCCAGCAGGGGGACTAGGGTGGAGACCCAGTACTTC. Translated, it gives CASRGTRVETQYF.

This chain uses TRBV28 with TRBJ1-1; 7 nucleotides agree with TRBD1. Germline loops: CDR1 MDHEN, CDR2 SYDVKM. J was trimmed by 0 bases and V by 3 bases; bases with no gene match: 4. The CDR3 consists of 15 residues. The CDR3 region has the DNA TGTGCCAGCAGTTTTTTGGACAGGTTGAACACTGAAGCTTTCTTT. Encoded protein: CASSFLDRLNTEAFF.

J is TRBJ2-1 and V is TRBV10-3, with D possibly being TRBD2 (6 bases). Trimming removed 10 bases at V and 6 bases at J, with 22 bases between. The CDR3 consists of 15 residues. Germline V gives CDR1 ENHRY, CDR2 SYGVKD. CDR3 in amino acids: CANMKTRGLLNEQFF. The CDR3 nucleotides are TGTGCCAACATGAAGACTAGAGGGTTACTCAATGAGCAGTTCTTC.

This clonotype was observed a few times. V and J are TRBV6-5 and TRBJ2-7, with 8 positions matching TRBD1. The germline V gene encodes CDR1 MNHEY and CDR2 SVGAGI. Losses at the gene ends were 5 bases for V and 0 bases for J; bases not matched to a gene: 12. CDR3 length: 17 residues. The CDR3 region is CASSRNRGASHSYEQYF. In DNA, the CDR3 is TGTGCCAGCAGTCGTAACAGGGGGGCTTCGCACTCCTACGAGCAGTACTTC.

This clonotype showed up just a few times. The chain carries TRBV12-3 or TRBV12-4 and TRBJ1-3; a possible D gene is TRBD1 (5 bases). The CDR3 runs to 15 residues. Trimming removed 3 bases from V and 0 bases from J, with 9 bases in between. The chain's CDR3 is CASSFGATSGNTIYF. The CDR3 DNA follows: TGTGCCAGCAGTTTTGGGGCTACCTCTGGAAACACCATATATTTT.

With regard to this clonotype: This could be a read error, since a much larger clone is one nucleotide away. The chain recombines TRBV12-3 or TRBV12-4 with TRBJ2-5, with 8 bases fitting TRBD1. This CDR3 is 15 amino acids long. V gave up 8 bases and J gave up 5 bases; unmatched junction bases: 13. The CDR3 here is CASGLAPDRAETQYF. Here the CDR3 DNA reads TGTGCCAGCGGCCTAGCCCCGGACAGGGCGGAGACCCAGTACTTC.

This clonotype was detected only a few times. V is TRBV30 and J is TRBJ1-1; D uncertain. The CDR3 covers 13 residues. The germline V gene encodes CDR1 GTSNPN and CDR2 SVGIG (reference sequence). V lost 4 bases and J 0 bases, leaving 9 bases between the germline ends. CDR3 nucleotides: TGTGCCTGGAACGGGTATCTGAACACTGAAGCTTTCTTT. This gives the protein CAWNGYLNTEAFF. The full variable domain, completed using reference TRBV30 and TRBJ1-1, is SQTIHQWPATLVQPVGSPLSLECTVEGTSNPNLYWYRQAAGRGLQLLFYSVGIGQISSEVPQNLSASRPQDRQFILSSKKLLLSDSGFYLCAWNGYLNTEAFFGQGTRLTVV.

Notes on this clonotype: Possible read error: a much larger clone is one base away. As DNA, the CDR3 is TGTGCCAGCTTTCCGGGGGCCATAGGGACTAGCGAGTTCTTC. Protein sequence: CASFPGAIGTSEFF. The chain recombines TRBV6-2 or TRBV6-3 with TRBJ2-1, with TRBD2 matching over 10 bases. This CDR3 region has 14 residues. In germline, CDR1 is MNHEY, CDR2 SVGEGT. Losses at the gene ends were 8 bases for V and 14 bases for J; bases not matched to a gene: 15.